Here is one T cell receptor beta chain with its context. V lost 3 bases and J lost 3, with 10 bases in between. Germline V gene sequence: CDR1 KGHDR, CDR2 SFDVKD. This CDR3 is 14 amino acids long. This sample is drawn from a study of blood T cell repertoires in COVID-19. Profiled with immunoSEQ multiplex PCR; TCRdb holds only in-frame clones, not every one. The sample contains about 150,000 clones, over 90% of which appear only once. The TCR originated in a man in his fifties with acute or convalescent COVID-19. Sequencing was performed on peripheral blood. V and J are TRBV24-1 and TRBJ1-2, with a tentative D call TRBD1 (6 bases). The CDR3 reads CATSDPDSHYGYTF. CDR3 nucleotides: TGTGCCACCAGTGATCCGGACAGCCACTATGGCTACACCTTC.